The clone carrying this TCR beta chain was counted ten times or more. The antigen is unknown. Together with a sample-barcoded 5' primer, a J-beta primer mix was included in a second PCR lasting about 7 to 11 cycles. MiXCR was run by TCRdb on the 5' RACE reads, yielding one entry per CDR3 protein. The sample records 780,000 or so distinct CDR3 sequences, about 56% being singletons. The data stem from a study of blood T cells in healthy people across ages. Overall study findings and caveats: Estimates of total diversity, which came from one million sequenced T cells, were considered to be underestimates.

Healthy Russian Caucasian donors spanned ages roughly 6 to 100 years. The CDR3 is 15 amino acids. Germline CDR1 is SQVTM and CDR2 is ANQGSEA. Trimming took 4 bases from V and 4 from J; bases not matched to a gene: 10. This sequence originates from a man aged 35 to 55 in good health. V gene TRBV29-1 combines with J gene TRBJ2-7; 10 bases are a match to TRBD1. The sequenced material came from blood. The DNA of the CDR3 is TGCAGCGTTGGGGGCAGGGACAGGGGACGTTACGAGCAGTACTTC. This sequence encodes CSVGGRDRGRYEQYF.